These T cell receptor beta chains were read from a single sample in a study of shared clonotypes between healthy human individuals. The data were produced by immunoSEQ multiplex PCR, yet TCRdb's version contains in-frame clones alone and is incomplete. The table records around 1.4 million clones, 97% to 99% of them present only once. The sequencing input was naive CD4+ T cells sorted from blood. Source of these receptors: a man aged 25 to 45 in good health. Both conserved end residues are part of each CDR3. The D gene is left open where the match is weak. Rows give clone size only sometimes, using once, few, many, or a class for an expanded clone.

j_gene: TRBJ1-5; v_gene: TRBV28; abundance: -; d_gene: -; CDR3aa: CASSHQPQHF; CDR3nt: TGTGCCAGCAGTCATCAGCCCCAGCATTTT
j_gene: TRBJ2-1; v_gene: TRBV9; abundance: -; d_gene: TRBD2; CDR3aa: CASSPSGALGNEQFF; CDR3nt: TGTGCCAGCAGCCCTAGCGGGGCACTTGGGAATGAGCAGTTCTTC
j_gene: TRBJ1-2; v_gene: TRBV29-1; abundance: -; d_gene: -; CDR3aa: CSVDLLPGVVTYGYTF; CDR3nt: TGCAGCGTTGATTTATTGCCAGGCGTCGTCACCTATGGCTACACCTTC
j_gene: TRBJ2-7; v_gene: TRBV28; abundance: -; d_gene: -; CDR3aa: CASSFSEVQHSGEQYF; CDR3nt: TGTGCCAGCAGTTTTTCCGAGGTGCAACACTCAGGCGAGCAGTACTTC
j_gene: TRBJ1-1; v_gene: TRBV28; abundance: -; d_gene: -; CDR3aa: CASSPSQGFLLTEAFF; CDR3nt: TGTGCCAGCAGTCCCTCACAGGGTTTTTTGCTCACTGAAGCTTTCTTT
j_gene: TRBJ2-3; v_gene: TRBV29-1; abundance: -; d_gene: -; CDR3aa: CSVVWPHQDTQYF; CDR3nt: TGCAGCGTTGTTTGGCCGCACCAAGATACGCAGTATTTT
j_gene: TRBJ2-7; v_gene: TRBV6-5; abundance: -; d_gene: -; CDR3aa: CASSQKDVRYEQYF; CDR3nt: TGTGCCAGCAGTCAAAAGGACGTACGCTACGAGCAGTACTTC
j_gene: TRBJ2-7; v_gene: TRBV7-2; abundance: -; d_gene: TRBD2; CDR3aa: CASSITSGQTYEQYF; CDR3nt: TGTGCCAGCAGCATAACTAGCGGACAAACCTACGAGCAGTACTTC
j_gene: TRBJ2-7; v_gene: TRBV28; abundance: -; d_gene: -; CDR3aa: CASSLQLPYEQYF; CDR3nt: TGTGCCAGCAGTTTGCAGCTTCCGTACGAGCAGTACTTC
j_gene: TRBJ2-3; v_gene: TRBV5-1; abundance: -; d_gene: -; CDR3aa: CASSPRSSTDTQYF; CDR3nt: TGCGCCAGCAGCCCCCGGTCTAGCACAGATACGCAGTATTTT
j_gene: TRBJ2-5; v_gene: TRBV19; abundance: -; d_gene: TRBD1; CDR3aa: CASSERGQGATRETQYF; CDR3nt: TGTGCCAGTAGTGAAAGGGGACAGGGTGCAACGAGAGAGACCCAGTACTTC
j_gene: TRBJ2-7; v_gene: TRBV7-9; abundance: -; d_gene: TRBD1; CDR3aa: CASSLGRPGQVRSYEQYF; CDR3nt: TGTGCCAGCAGCTTAGGGCGCCCGGGACAGGTGCGGTCCTACGAGCAGTACTTC
j_gene: TRBJ2-3; v_gene: TRBV5-4; abundance: -; d_gene: -; CDR3aa: CASSRGSSTDTQYF; CDR3nt: TGTGCCAGCAGCCGGGGATCTAGCACAGATACGCAGTATTTT
j_gene: TRBJ2-2; v_gene: TRBV7-9; abundance: -; d_gene: TRBD2; CDR3aa: CASSSFSGRANTGELFF; CDR3nt: TGTGCCAGCAGCTCCTTTAGCGGGAGGGCCAACACCGGGGAGCTGTTTTTT
j_gene: TRBJ2-6; v_gene: TRBV7-8; abundance: -; d_gene: TRBD2; CDR3aa: CASSLALHRLAEFSGANVLTF; CDR3nt: TGTGCCAGCAGCTTAGCCCTCCACAGACTAGCGGAGTTCTCTGGGGCCAACGTCCTGACTTTC
j_gene: TRBJ2-1; v_gene: TRBV6-6; abundance: -; d_gene: TRBD1; CDR3aa: CASRGLDRDRNEQFF; CDR3nt: TGTGCCAGCAGGGGGTTGGACAGGGATAGAAATGAGCAGTTCTTC
j_gene: TRBJ2-1; v_gene: TRBV5-1; abundance: -; d_gene: -; CDR3aa: CASSLLVRQPYNEQFF; CDR3nt: TGCGCCAGCAGCTTGTTGGTGCGACAGCCCTACAATGAGCAGTTCTTC
j_gene: TRBJ2-5; v_gene: TRBV7-9; abundance: -; d_gene: -; CDR3aa: CASSLRKGLSLRETQYF; CDR3nt: TGTGCCAGCAGCTTAAGAAAGGGGTTGAGTTTGCGGGAGACCCAGTACTTC
j_gene: TRBJ1-2; v_gene: TRBV7-8; abundance: -; d_gene: TRBD1; CDR3aa: CASSGRDRRYGYTF; CDR3nt: TGTGCCAGCAGCGGCCGGGACAGGCGCTATGGCTACACCTTC
j_gene: TRBJ2-3; v_gene: TRBV5-1; abundance: -; d_gene: -; CDR3aa: CASGRRGGREDTQYF; CDR3nt: TGCGCCAGCGGAAGGAGGGGCGGTCGTGAAGATACGCAGTATTTT
j_gene: TRBJ2-3; v_gene: TRBV9; abundance: -; d_gene: TRBD2; CDR3aa: CASSLGLADSTDTQYF; CDR3nt: TGTGCCAGCAGCCTTGGACTAGCGGATAGCACAGATACGCAGTATTTT
j_gene: TRBJ1-1; v_gene: TRBV5-1; abundance: -; d_gene: -; CDR3aa: CASSLVGGGTEAFF; CDR3nt: TGCGCCAGCAGCTTGGTAGGGGGAGGTACTGAAGCTTTCTTT
j_gene: TRBJ2-4; v_gene: TRBV5-1; abundance: once; d_gene: -; CDR3aa: CASSERTVLAKNIQYF; CDR3nt: TGCGCCAGCAGCGAACGGACAGTACTAGCCAAAAACATTCAGTACTTC
j_gene: TRBJ2-5; v_gene: TRBV9; abundance: -; d_gene: TRBD2; CDR3aa: CASSAGLAGLPQETQYF; CDR3nt: TGTGCCAGCAGCGCCGGACTAGCGGGCCTCCCTCAAGAGACCCAGTACTTC
j_gene: TRBJ1-5; v_gene: TRBV19; abundance: -; d_gene: -; CDR3aa: CASRATGFYSNQPQHF; CDR3nt: TGTGCCAGTAGGGCTACAGGGTTTTATAGCAATCAGCCCCAGCATTTT
j_gene: TRBJ2-3; v_gene: TRBV5-1; abundance: once; d_gene: -; CDR3aa: CASSFGPESDTQYF; CDR3nt: TGCGCCAGCAGCTTCGGGCCGGAGAGCGATACGCAGTATTTT
j_gene: TRBJ1-3; v_gene: TRBV29-1; abundance: -; d_gene: -; CDR3aa: CSVEVLNFGNTIYF; CDR3nt: TGCAGCGTTGAAGTTTTGAACTTTGGAAACACCATATATTTT
j_gene: TRBJ2-7; v_gene: TRBV5-4; abundance: -; d_gene: TRBD2; CDR3aa: CASSRGTDTFSGSGNEQYF; CDR3nt: TGTGCCAGCAGTCGAGGGACCGACACTTTTAGCGGGAGCGGTAACGAGCAGTACTTC
j_gene: TRBJ2-3; v_gene: TRBV9; abundance: -; d_gene: TRBD2; CDR3aa: CASSVEGTMVPQYF; CDR3nt: TGTGCCAGCAGCGTAGAAGGGACTATGGTCCCGCAGTATTTT
j_gene: TRBJ2-1; v_gene: TRBV6-1; abundance: -; d_gene: -; CDR3aa: CASSEVSRTYNEQFF; CDR3nt: TGTGCCAGCAGTGAAGTCTCGAGGACCTACAATGAGCAGTTCTTC
j_gene: TRBJ2-3; v_gene: TRBV7-9; abundance: -; d_gene: TRBD2; CDR3aa: CASVSGTSDTQYF; CDR3nt: TGTGCCAGTGTTAGCGGGACCTCAGATACGCAGTATTTT